These 7 T cell receptor beta chains came from one sample sequenced in a study of shared clonotypes between healthy human individuals. Terminally differentiated effector memory CD45RA+ cells were excluded by CCR7 positive selection of CD45RO-negative cells. Assay: immunoSEQ multiplex PCR; the TCRdb copy retains only in-frame clones and omits some. Of around 2,000,000 clones listed, less than 95% are singletons. Specimen: naive CD8+ T cells sorted from blood. These receptors all come from a man aged 18 to 35 in good health.

The J gene is TRBJ2-3, the V gene TRBV15; 11 nucleotides agree with TRBD2. The CDR3 is made up of 16 amino acids. Looked up from germline, CDR1 is LNHNV and CDR2 is YYDKDF (reference sequence). V lost 0 bases, J lost 4 bases, and 3 bases stayed unmatched. This CDR3 is CATSRDLAGGADTQYF. CDR3 sequence (DNA): TGTGCCACCAGCAGAGACCTAGCGGGGGGCGCAGATACGCAGTATTTT.

The chain employs TRBV7-9 and TRBJ2-1; no clear D. The CDR3 extends over 15 amino acids. V gave up 1 base and J gave up 4 bases, with 11 bases separating them. Per the germline V gene, CDR1 is SEHNR and CDR2 is FQNEAQ (reference sequence). This CDR3 reads CASSLDWTEYNEQFF. The CDR3 DNA reads TGTGCCAGCAGCTTAGATTGGACGGAGTACAATGAGCAGTTCTTC.

The chain carries TRBV4-1 and TRBJ2-1; D is unclear. The germline CDR1 and CDR2 sequences are MGHRA and YSYEKL. The V end lost 2 bases, the J end lost 5 bases, and 10 bases lay between the germline ends. The CDR3 is made up of 14 amino acids. The CDR3, as DNA: TGCGCCAGCAGCCAAAAGGGCAAAGACAATGAGCAGTTCTTC. Encoded protein: CASSQKGKDNEQFF.

Details on this clone: The same CDR3 arises from other DNA sequences in this sample as well. The chain joins TRBV19 to TRBJ2-7; D possibly corresponds to TRBD1 (5 bases). The length of the CDR3 is 13 residues. Trimming pared 6 bases from V and 0 bases from J, leaving 9 bases between. Germline V gene data show CDR1 as LNHDA and CDR2 as SQIVND (reference sequence). The CDR3 here is CASRGRGSYEQYF. The CDR3 DNA reads TGTGCCAGTAGAGGAAGGGGCTCCTACGAGCAGTACTTC.

The chain combines TRBV19 with TRBJ1-4; possibly TRBD1 for D (5 bases). The CDR3 has 13 amino acids. Per the germline V gene, CDR1 is LNHDA and CDR2 is SQIVND (reference sequence). V was pared by 5 bases and J by 7 bases, with 11 bases between. CDR3: CASSLPGLEKLFF. As DNA, the CDR3 is TGTGCCAGTAGTCTTCCGGGACTTGAAAAACTGTTTTTT.

This rearrangement joins TRBV10-3 to TRBJ2-2; 12 positions agree with TRBD2. V shed 6 bases, J shed 1 base, and the junction held 6 bases outside the gene matches. The CDR3 has 17 amino acids. Per the germline V gene, CDR1 is ENHRY and CDR2 is SYGVKD. CDR3 sequence: CAIRDGLAGMNTGELFF. CDR3 nucleotides: TGTGCCATCAGAGACGGACTAGCGGGAATGAACACCGGGGAGCTGTTTTTT.

The chain employs TRBV4-1 and TRBJ2-7; D remains ambiguous. V dropped 0 bases and J dropped 5 bases, with 11 bases sitting between them. The CDR3 contains 14 residues. CDR1 and CDR2 (germline): MGHRA, YSYEKL. CDR3 sequence reads: CASSQDNNLHEQYF. In DNA form, the CDR3 reads TGCGCCAGCAGCCAAGATAATAATCTCCACGAGCAGTACTTC.